This T cell receptor beta chain originates from a study of CD4+ T cells in melanoma. General study points: A reported correlation linked neoantigen-specific CD4+ T cells to CD8+, macrophage and B cell function. Neoantigen-specific CD4+ T cells in melanoma reportedly had diverse differentiation states.

TCRdb's copy holds only in-frame clones and misses some; the assay was immunoSEQ multiplex PCR. The data contain about 9,900 clones, 69% of them singletons. In its sample, this clone was seen a few times. Its matching antigen is unknown. The CDR3 runs 14 residues. CDR1 and CDR2 (germline): SGHRS, YFSETQ. Trimming left V 6 bases short and J 1 base short, with 14 bases between. The sequence derives from a human donor with melanoma. What was sequenced was peripheral blood. The chain couples TRBV5-1 to TRBJ2-7, with D perhaps given as TRBD1 or TRBD2 (5 bases each). The CDR3 DNA follows: TGCGCCAGCAAAACCGGGACGGATTCCTACGAGCAGTACTTC. It translates to CASKTGTDSYEQYF. The full variable domain, rest sourced from reference TRBV5-1 and TRBJ2-7, is KAGVTQTPRYLIKTRGQQVTLSCSPISGHRSVSWYQQTPGQGLQFLFEYFSETQRNKGNFPGRFSGRQFSNSRSEMNVSTLELGDSALYLCASKTGTDSYEQYFGPGTRLTVT.